The sequence of this TCR beta chain was determined in a study of T cells in Graves' hyperthyroidism and ophthalmopathy. Trimming took 4 bases from V and 5 from J, leaving 13 bases between them. Germline V gives CDR1 SGHRS, CDR2 YFSETQ. The CDR3 is 14 residues long. Researchers took RNA transcripts and amplified the TCR beta CDR3 regions from them. Initially, a first-round RT-PCR of the TCR CDR3 employed the HTBI primer set. TCRdb itself ran the multiplex PCR reads through MiXCR, one entry per CDR3 protein. The repertoire consists of roughly 360,000 distinct CDR3 sequences, with around an eighth occurring once and the leading ten covering around 21%. There are many counts of this clonotype. The study left out patients who had uncontrolled infection, other autoimmune disease, pregnancy or lactation.

V usage is TRBV5-1 and J usage is TRBJ2-1; no clear D. The specimen sequenced was blood. The sequence was collected from a man aged 25-45 years with Graves' hyperthyroidism that later progressed to Graves' ophthalmopathy. CDR3 amino acids: CASSASVPNNEQFF. The CDR3 bases are TGCGCCAGCAGCGCCTCCGTCCCGAACAATGAGCAGTTCTTC.